Shown below are 3 T cell receptor beta chains from a single sample sequenced in a study of T cells in pancreatic ductal adenocarcinoma. Clones were read by immunoSEQ multiplex PCR, and TCRdb kept only the in-frame ones, dropping some. The table lists around 10,000 clones, 67% of them singletons. Selected pancreatic ductal adenocarcinoma patients had undergone surgery without neoadjuvant therapy. The sample was pancreatic tumor tissue. The receptors originated from a human donor with pancreatic ductal adenocarcinoma.

This clone was detected once. This chain links TRBV7-9 with TRBJ1-6, with TRBD1 identical over 8 bases. Germline CDR1 is SEHNR and CDR2 is FQNEAQ (reference sequence). This CDR3 is built from 13 residues. The V segment lost 2 bases and the J segment 9 bases; nucleotides outside the gene matches: 0. The CDR3 is CASSLTGGSPLHF. CDR3 DNA: TGTGCCAGCAGCTTAACAGGGGGTTCACCCCTCCACTTT.

The rearrangement uses TRBV7-2 and TRBJ1-2, with a tentative D call TRBD1 (6 bases). CDR1 and CDR2 from the germline V gene are SGHTA and FQGNSA. Trimming took 2 bases from V and 6 from J, leaving 16 bases between them. The CDR3 is 15 amino acids. The CDR3 bases are TGTGCCAGCAGCTTATCTGTCCTGGGGGCTGATGGCTACACCTTC. This gives the protein CASSLSVLGADGYTF.

The rearrangement links TRBV14 to TRBJ2-3; D is unresolved. Germline loops: CDR1 SGHDN, CDR2 FVKESK. Trimming left V 5 bases short and J 6 bases short, with 12 bases between. CDR3 size: 13 residues. In DNA form, the CDR3 reads TGTGCCAGCAGCTTGAACGTCCAGGATACGCAGTATTTT. Protein product: CASSLNVQDTQYF.